The 20 T cell receptor beta chains below come from one sample, sequenced in a study of blood T cells in healthy people across ages. The authors ran a second PCR of 7 to 11 cycles using a sample-barcoded 5' primer and a J-beta primer mix. TCRdb fed the 5' RACE reads into MiXCR, producing one record per CDR3 protein. The table records hundreds of thousands of distinct CDR3 sequences, about a quarter of them present only once. The sample also formed part of further work on T cells of mothers and their children.

The sequencing input was blood. The receptor source for this set is a boy younger than 18 in good health.

This rearrangement joins TRBV7-9 to TRBJ1-4; 11 positions match TRBD1. Looked up from germline, CDR1 is SEHNR and CDR2 is FQNEAQ (reference sequence). The CDR3 contains 15 residues. The V gene end was trimmed by 5 bases and the J gene end by 7 bases; junction bases not matched to a gene: 6. The CDR3 spells CASSPGQGEREKLFF. The CDR3 DNA sequence: TGTGCCAGCAGCCCGGGACAGGGGGAGCGTGAAAAACTGTTTTTT.

The V and J genes are TRBV29-1 and TRBJ1-1, with a weak D call TRBD1 (6 bases). CDR3 size: 14 residues. CDR1 is SQVTM and CDR2 is ANQGSEA in the germline V gene. V was pared by 3 bases and J by 1 base, with 12 bases between. CDR3 DNA: TGCAGCGTTGACCAGGGGCTGGGGAACACTGAAGCTTTCTTT. Its protein is CSVDQGLGNTEAFF. Full variable domain (remainder filled in from reference TRBV29-1 and TRBJ1-1): SAVISQKPSRDICQRGTSLTIQCQVDSQVTMMFWYRQQPGQSLTLIATANQGSEATYESGFVIDKFPISRPNLTFSTLTVSNMSPEDSSIYLCSVDQGLGNTEAFFGQGTRLTVV.

The genes are TRBV3-1 and TRBJ2-5; 7 bases agree with TRBD1. The tail of the sequence fits TRBJ2-7 better, so the J call may be wrong. This CDR3 region has 15 residues. CDR1 and CDR2 (germline): LGHDT, YNNKEL (reference sequence). The CDR3 DNA reads as TGTGCCAGCAGCCAAGTAAGGGGGCTCTTCTACGAGCAGTACTTC. Translated, it gives CASSQVRGLFYEQYF.

J is TRBJ2-7 and V is TRBV20-1; 9 bases line up with TRBD2. Germline CDR1 and CDR2: DFQATT and SNEGSKA (reference sequence). V trimming: 4 bases; J trimming: 3 bases; junction bases outside the gene matches: 7. CDR3 size: 14 residues. CDR3 amino acids: CSAIGSGGLYEQYF. For the CDR3, the DNA is TGCAGTGCTATCGGGAGCGGGGGGCTCTACGAGCAGTACTTC.

The chain couples TRBV20-1 to TRBJ2-5, with D possibly matching TRBD1 (6 bases). Per germline, CDR1 DFQATT and CDR2 SNEGSKA (reference sequence). The CDR3 covers 13 residues. Deletions cut 4 bases from V and 1 base from J, with 10 bases between. The CDR3 DNA is TGCAGTGCTATTGGGGGCCTCCAAGAGACCCAGTACTTC. Encoded protein: CSAIGGLQETQYF.

The chain links TRBV27 to TRBJ1-4; 7 bases agree with TRBD1. Per the germline V gene, CDR1 is MNHEY and CDR2 is SMNVEV (reference sequence). The CDR3 spans 14 residues. The junction had 6 bases not matched to a gene; V was cut back by 3 bases and J by 8 bases. The CDR3 DNA is TGTGCCAGCAGTTTTGAGGGGGCCAGGGAAAAACTGTTTTTT. Its translation: CASSFEGAREKLFF.

This clonotype has only a few counts. At one boundary the junction diverges from the germline segment, which might be a read error. The chain employs TRBV5-1 and TRBJ2-1, with D unclear. The CDR3 is 12 amino acids. Looked up from germline, CDR1 is SGHRS and CDR2 is YFSETQ. CDR3 sequence reads: CASSLDYNGQFF. For the CDR3, the DNA is TGCGCCAGCAGCTTGGATTACAATGGGCAGTTCTTC.

This clonotype showed up just once. The chain combines TRBV5-1 with TRBJ2-2; D not certain. The CDR3 is 14 residues long. Per germline, CDR1 SGHRS and CDR2 YFSETQ. V lost 2 bases to trimming and J lost 5 bases, with 10 bases between them. The CDR3 here is CASSLTAETGELFF. The CDR3 nucleotides are TGCGCCAGCAGCTTAACTGCGGAAACCGGGGAGCTGTTTTTT.

The CDR3 sequence: CSASKTGLANYGYTF. The CDR3 region has the DNA TGCAGTGCTAGTAAGACAGGGTTAGCTAACTATGGCTACACCTTC. The chain combines TRBV20-1 with TRBJ1-2; 7 bases match TRBD1. Germline CDR1 and CDR2: DFQATT and SNEGSKA (reference sequence). The CDR3 runs to 15 residues. V was pared by 3 bases and J by 0 bases, with 7 bases of the junction left unmatched.

The chain links TRBV6-1 to TRBJ2-7; TRBD2 matches 9 bases. Germline loops: CDR1 MNHNS, CDR2 SASEGT. V lost 6 bases and J lost 2; bases outside the gene matches: 11. The CDR3 has 16 amino acids. CDR3 region: CASRMALAGQAYEQYF. The CDR3 coding sequence is TGTGCCAGCAGAATGGCACTAGCGGGCCAAGCCTACGAGCAGTACTTC.

The chain combines TRBV5-1 with TRBJ1-4; weak D call: TRBD1 (5 bases). This CDR3 comprises 14 residues. The V end lost 1 base, the J end lost 4 bases, and 8 bases lay between the germline ends. The germline V gene has CDR1 SGHRS and CDR2 YFSETQ. The CDR3 DNA is TGCGCCAGCAGCTTGACCCAGGGTAATGAAAAACTGTTTTTT. It is translated as CASSLTQGNEKLFF.

This clonotype was seen just once. V usage is TRBV6-1 and J usage is TRBJ2-7; D is unresolved. The CDR3 is made up of 13 amino acids. The germline V gene encodes CDR1 MNHNS and CDR2 SASEGT. Deletions cut 6 bases from V and 0 bases from J, with 9 bases between. CDR3 protein: CASRGRPSYEQYF. In DNA, the CDR3 is TGTGCCAGCAGGGGCAGGCCCTCCTACGAGCAGTACTTC.

The chain combines TRBV6-5 with TRBJ1-3; possible D gene TRBD1, 5 bases. CDR1 and CDR2 from the germline V gene are MNHEY and SVGAGI. The CDR3 sequence is 18 residues long. The V end lost 3 bases, the J end lost 0 bases, and 18 bases lay between the germline ends. The CDR3 region has the DNA TGTGCCAGCAGTTATAGGCCGCTCGGGGGTAGCTCTGGAAACACCATATATTTT. Protein: CASSYRPLGGSSGNTIYF.

The chain combines TRBV3-1 with TRBJ2-5; 7 nucleotides line up with TRBD1. The CDR3 spans 15 residues. J gave up 1 base and V 3 bases, and 5 bases lay outside the gene matches. Germline loops: CDR1 LGHDT, CDR2 YNNKEL (reference sequence). DNA of the CDR3: TGTGCCAGCAGCCAGCCCGGGACAGCCCAAGAGACCCAGTACTTC. It encodes CASSQPGTAQETQYF.

This chain links TRBV7-6 with TRBJ2-7; D gene uncertain. The CDR3 contains 12 residues. Germline V lookup: CDR1 SGHVS, CDR2 FNYEAQ. The V gene lost 1 base and the J gene lost 13 bases, with 14 bases spanning the gap. The CDR3 protein is CASSLGNTPSYF. CDR3 bases: TGTGCCAGCAGCTTAGGTAACACCCCGTCTTACTTC.

V gene TRBV19 combines with J gene TRBJ1-6; 9 bases agree with TRBD1. V was clipped by 4 bases and J by 10 bases; unmatched bases: 8. The CDR3 is 15 amino acids. The germline V gene has CDR1 LNHDA and CDR2 SQIVND (reference sequence). CDR3 bases: TGTGCCAGTAGTACCGGGACAGGGTATGGATCACCCCTCCACTTT. Protein sequence: CASSTGTGYGSPLHF. Variable domain in full (rest from reference TRBV19 and TRBJ1-6): DGGITQSPKYLFRKEGQNVTLSCEQNLNHDAMYWYRQDPGQGLRLIYYSQIVNDFQKGDIAEGYSVSREKKESFPLTVTSAQKNPTAFYLCASSTGTGYGSPLHFGNGTRLTVT.

This clonotype turned up a few times. The gene calls are TRBV4-1 and TRBJ2-7; 7 positions match TRBD2. Germline V lookup: CDR1 MGHRA, CDR2 YSYEKL. Trimming removed 3 bases from V and 9 bases from J; junction bases left unmatched: 26. The CDR3 length is 19 residues. This chain's CDR3 is CASSHPRVPRGNGTGGQYF. The CDR3 DNA is TGCGCCAGCAGCCACCCACGGGTCCCACGGGGTAACGGTACGGGGGGGCAGTACTTC.

This chain connects TRBV14 to TRBJ2-1, with unresolved D. Germline values: CDR1 SGHDN, CDR2 FVKESK. This CDR3 contains 15 residues. The V end lost 1 base, the J end lost 6 bases, and 13 bases lay between the germline ends. The CDR3 sequence: CASSQATGPINEQFF. CDR3 coding DNA: TGTGCCAGCAGCCAAGCAACCGGGCCGATCAATGAGCAGTTCTTC. Full variable domain (remainder filled in from reference TRBV14 and TRBJ2-1): EAGVTQFPSHSVIEKGQTVTLRCDPISGHDNLYWYRRVMGKEIKFLLHFVKESKQDESGMPNNRFLAERTGGTYSTLKVQPAELEDSGVYFCASSQATGPINEQFFGPGTRLTVL.

The chain couples TRBV6-5 to TRBJ1-1; D call uncertain. Germline CDR1 MNHEY, CDR2 SVGAGI. This CDR3 contains 10 residues. This CDR3 reads CASGLHEAFF. CDR3 DNA: TGTGCTAGCGGCCTACATGAAGCTTTCTTT.

This clonotype was recorded many times. J is TRBJ2-2 and V is TRBV3-1, with unresolved D. This CDR3 is 12 amino acids long. Trimming pared 1 base from V and 6 bases from J, leaving 3 bases between. Germline V gives CDR1 LGHDT, CDR2 YNNKEL (reference sequence). In DNA, the CDR3 is TGTGCCAGCAGCCAAGTCTCCGGGGAGCTGTTTTTT. It encodes CASSQVSGELFF. The variable domain in full, completed from reference TRBV3-1 and TRBJ2-2, reads DTAVSQTPKYLVTQMGNDKSIKCEQNLGHDTMYWYKQDSKKFLKIMFSYNNKELIINETVPNRFSPKSPDKAHLNLHINSLELGDSAVYFCASSQVSGELFFGEGSRLTVL.